Detailed here is one TCR beta chain. Individuals in the exposed group had encountered a COVID-19 case within 2 weeks preceding study entry. The data stem from a study of blood T cell repertoires in COVID-19. About the research overall: Specimens from acute and convalescent COVID-19 originated in the United States, Italy and Spain. In each case, the material was cDNA or gDNA derived from T cells, B-cell-depleted T cells, or PBMCs.

The CDR3 sequence is 13 residues long. The V gene's germline CDR1 is GTSNPN and CDR2 SVGIG (reference sequence). Trimming left V 1 base short and J 4 bases short, with 10 bases between. Authors' processing steps: Nucleated cell counts were estimated from reference gene primer amplification. Method: immunoSEQ multiplex PCR; TCRdb's copy keeps in-frame clones and lacks some. Clone size and V and J calls were adopted from that table, with D and trimming inferred from the DNA. The sample records around 400,000 clones, more than 85% being singletons. The chain has TRBV30 and TRBJ1-2, with D unresolved. Sequencing used PBMCs or T cells enriched from blood (not recorded which). This TCR derives from a woman aged 40-49 years who had been exposed to COVID-19. The CDR3 region has the DNA TGTGCCTGGAGTGAGACGGGGATCTATGGCTACACCTTC. Translating it yields CAWSETGIYGYTF.